What follows are 5 T cell receptor beta chains derived from one specimen sequenced in a study of T cells in tumors after PD-1 blockade. The data were produced by immunoSEQ multiplex PCR, yet TCRdb's version contains in-frame clones alone and is incomplete. The table has approximately 10,000 clones, over 50% seen once. Material: tumor tissue, obtained after anti-PD-1 treatment. The receptor set was obtained from a human donor with basal cell carcinoma.

The rearrangement joins TRBV19 to TRBJ2-7; a weak D match, TRBD2 (6 bases). V was pared by 5 bases and J by 2 bases, with 16 bases between. CDR3 size: 15 residues. From germline, CDR1 is LNHDA and CDR2 SQIVND (reference sequence). The CDR3 loop reads CASSGRLGAPYEQYF. The CDR3 bases are TGTGCCAGTAGTGGGCGACTAGGTGCCCCCTACGAGCAGTACTTC.

On this clone itself: The germline gene is not matched at one end of the junction; a read error may be the cause. In the same sample, other DNA sequences code for this CDR3. The chain has TRBV28 and TRBJ1-1; the match to TRBD1 covers 7 bases. The CDR3 is 15 amino acids. In germline, CDR1 is MDHEN, CDR2 SYDVKM. For the CDR3, the DNA is TGTGCCAGCAGTCCCCCGGGGACAGTGAACACTGAAGCTTTCTTC. Its protein product is CASSPPGTVNTEAFF.

V usage is TRBV7-2 and J usage is TRBJ1-5; D remains unclear. Per the germline V gene, CDR1 is SGHTA and CDR2 is FQGNSA. Trimming pared 0 bases from V and 6 bases from J, leaving 12 bases between. CDR3 length: 15 amino acids. CDR3 region: CASSLAFGVPQPQHF. The CDR3 bases are TGTGCCAGCAGCTTAGCTTTCGGGGTACCTCAGCCCCAGCATTTT.

CDR3 loop: CASSTGLAVYEQYF. DNA for the CDR3: TGTGCCAGTAGCACGGGACTAGCGGTTTACGAGCAGTACTTC. This rearrangement joins TRBV19 to TRBJ2-7, with 11 nucleotides matching TRBD2. The ends lost 6 bases at V and 4 bases at J; junction bases unmatched: 5. This CDR3 contains 14 residues. The germline CDR1 and CDR2 sequences are LNHDA and SQIVND (reference sequence).

This chain connects TRBV2 to TRBJ2-7, with 9 bases that match TRBD1. The CDR3 extends over 15 amino acids. Unmatched junction bases numbered 6, after V lost 2 bases and J lost 4 bases. Per the germline V gene, CDR1 is SNHLY and CDR2 is FYNNEI. The CDR3 sequence is CASSESRDREYEQYF. The CDR3 DNA follows: TGTGCCAGCAGTGAATCTAGGGACAGGGAGTACGAGCAGTACTTC.